The 21 T cell receptor beta chains presented below share a single source sample, sequenced in a study of blood T cell repertoires in COVID-19. Measured with immunoSEQ multiplex PCR; TCRdb has only the in-frame clones, and not every one. The sample contains fewer than 300,000 clones, approximately 84% of which appear only once. The sample comprised peripheral blood. The origin of the receptors is a person aged 65-85 years with COVID-19, enrolled during active disease.

The CDR3 nucleotides read TGTGCCAGCAGCTCGGACACGACCGGGCTTCACGAGCAGTACTTC. It codes for CASSSDTTGLHEQYF. This chain connects TRBV5-4 to TRBJ2-7; possible D gene TRBD1, 5 bases. Germline V gene lookup returns CDR1 SGHNT and CDR2 YYREEE (reference sequence). The V and J ends lost 3 bases and 5 bases respectively, with 18 bases between them. The CDR3 runs 15 residues.

The chain is built from TRBV4-2 and TRBJ2-5, with 8 bases aligning to TRBD2. CDR1 LGHNA and CDR2 YNFKEQ come from the germline V gene. The trim removed 1 base at V and 2 bases at J, leaving 6 bases unmatched. The CDR3 has 16 amino acids. CDR3 loop: CASSQVASGRQETQYF. The CDR3 nucleotides read TGTGCCAGCAGCCAAGTCGCTAGCGGGCGTCAAGAGACCCAGTACTTC.

This clone was observed once. CDR3 nucleotides: TGTGCCAGCAGTTTGACAGGGGGTGGAAACACCATATATTTT. It specifies CASSLTGGGNTIYF. This chain joins TRBV28 and TRBJ1-3; 9 bases are a match to TRBD1. V trimming: 3 bases; J trimming: 3 bases; junction bases outside the gene matches: 0. Germline CDR1 is MDHEN and CDR2 is SYDVKM. The CDR3 runs 14 residues.

The V call is TRBV28, the J call TRBJ2-7, with TRBD2 matching 8 bases. There are 14 residues in the CDR3. From germline, CDR1 is MDHEN and CDR2 SYDVKM. J was trimmed by 6 bases and V by 5 bases; bases with no gene match: 9. CDR3 region: CASSIAGPTTEQYF. The DNA for the CDR3 is TGTGCCAGCAGTATAGCGGGACCAACTACCGAGCAGTACTTC.

This sequence joins TRBV28 and TRBJ1-3; weak D call: TRBD1 (5 bases). Trimming cost V 6 bases and J 0 bases, with 21 bases left between them. Germline CDR1 is MDHEN and CDR2 is SYDVKM. The CDR3 runs to 18 residues. Here the CDR3 DNA reads TGTGCCAGCAGCACAAACTTGGGGGGGAGGGTCTCTGGAAACACCATATATTTT. Translating gives CASSTNLGGRVSGNTIYF.

The chain carries TRBV19 and TRBJ2-3; 8 bases agree with TRBD2. The CDR3 covers 18 residues. V dropped 3 bases and J dropped 4; count of bases not matched to a gene: 15. Germline lookup yields CDR1 LNHDA and CDR2 SQIVND (reference sequence). The CDR3 bases are TGTGCCAGTAGTATCCCAACTACCGGGACTAGTCGTGCAGATACGCAGTATTTT. Translated: CASSIPTTGTSRADTQYF. Full variable domain (remainder filled in from reference TRBV19 and TRBJ2-3): DGGITQSPKYLFRKEGQNVTLSCEQNLNHDAMYWYRQDPGQGLRLIYYSQIVNDFQKGDIAEGYSVSREKKESFPLTVTSAQKNPTAFYLCASSIPTTGTSRADTQYFGPGTRLTVL.

V is TRBV7-2 and J is TRBJ2-5; 8 nucleotides agree with TRBD1. This CDR3 region has 15 residues. V shed 5 bases and J 5 bases; nucleotides not matched to a gene: 10. The germline CDR1 and CDR2 sequences are SGHTA and FQGNSA. The CDR3 DNA follows: TGTGCCAGCAGCCGTCGCCAGGGGGCTTGGGAGACCCAGTACTTC. Its translation: CASSRRQGAWETQYF. Combining the CDR3 with reference TRBV7-2 and TRBJ2-5 gives the whole variable domain GAGVSQSPSNKVTEKGKDVELRCDPISGHTALYWYRQSLGQGLEFLIYFQGNSAPDKSGLPSDRFSAERTGGSVSTLTIQRTQQEDSAVYLCASSRRQGAWETQYFGPGTRLLVL.

This clone has more than one count but fewer than ten. This sequence joins TRBV28 and TRBJ2-3; the D gene is possibly TRBD2 (5 bases). The CDR3 spans 14 residues. V was shortened by 5 bases and J by 2 bases, with 11 bases between the two germline ends. Germline assignment: CDR1 MDHEN and CDR2 SYDVKM. The CDR3 sequence: CASSPRLFTDTQYF. The CDR3 region has the DNA TGTGCCAGCAGTCCGAGACTATTCACAGATACGCAGTATTTT. Combining the CDR3 with reference TRBV28 and TRBJ2-3 gives the whole variable domain DVKVTQSSRYLVKRTGEKVFLECVQDMDHENMFWYRQDPGLGLRLIYFSYDVKMKEKGDIPEGYSVSREKKERFSLILESASTNQTSMYLCASSPRLFTDTQYFGPGTRLTVL.

J is TRBJ2-7 and V is TRBV7-2, with D maybe TRBD1 (5 bases). Trimming took off 1 base at V and 2 bases at J, with 9 bases between the two ends. CDR3 size: 14 residues. The V gene's germline CDR1 is SGHTA and CDR2 FQGNSA. CDR3: CASSLVGVTYEQYF. In DNA, the CDR3 is TGTGCCAGCAGCTTAGTAGGGGTCACCTACGAGCAGTACTTC.

CDR3 bases: TGTGCCAGCAGTTTAGGGCGGGGGGACATAAATAATGAAAAACTGTTTTTT. Protein: CASSLGRGDINNEKLFF. The chain has TRBV28 and TRBJ1-4; D might be TRBD1 (6 bases). Germline V gene sequence: CDR1 MDHEN, CDR2 SYDVKM. Trimming stripped 2 bases from V and 4 bases from J, with 17 bases between. There are 17 residues in the CDR3.

V is TRBV5-1 and J is TRBJ2-1, with D unclear. The V end lost 0 bases, the J end lost 6 bases, and 10 bases lay between the germline ends. CDR3 length equals 14 residues. The germline V gene encodes CDR1 SGHRS and CDR2 YFSETQ. CDR3 loop: CASSLDGASNEQFF. The CDR3 nucleotides are TGCGCCAGCAGCTTGGACGGAGCAAGCAATGAGCAGTTCTTC.

This clone was detected only a few times. The chain is built from TRBV6-5 and TRBJ2-7; TRBD2 aligns across 9 bases. Trimming cost V 4 bases and J 5 bases; bases outside gene matches: 9. CDR1 MNHEY and CDR2 SVGAGI come from the germline V gene. CDR3 length equals 15 residues. The CDR3 nucleotides read TGTGCCAGCAGTTTTTTCCTAGCGGGAACAAACGAGCAGTACTTC. It codes for CASSFFLAGTNEQYF.

This clone was counted a single time. CDR3 in DNA: TGTGCCAGCAGTAGCGGACAGTCCTATGGCTACACCTTC. It yields the protein CASSSGQSYGYTF. The chain links TRBV27 to TRBJ1-2; TRBD1 is a possible D gene (6 bases). Germline-derived CDR1 and CDR2 are MNHEY and SMNVEV (reference sequence). V dropped 5 bases and J dropped 4 bases, with 11 bases sitting between them. The CDR3 totals 13 residues.

The genes are TRBV9 and TRBJ2-1, with D maybe TRBD1 (6 bases). Germline V gene data show CDR1 as SGDLS and CDR2 as YYNGEE. V was shortened by 0 bases and J by 8 bases, with 15 bases between the two germline ends. The CDR3 length is 15 residues. This chain's CDR3 is CASSVELARGYEQFF. DNA for the CDR3: TGTGCCAGCAGCGTAGAACTCGCCAGGGGCTATGAGCAGTTCTTC. Full variable domain (missing parts from reference TRBV9 and TRBJ2-1): DSGVTQTPKHLITATGQRVTLRCSPRSGDLSVYWYQQSLDQGLQFLIQYYNGEERAKGNILERFSAQQFPDLHSELNLSSLELGDSALYFCASSVELARGYEQFFGPGTRLTVL.

The genes are TRBV27 and TRBJ2-1; D possibly corresponds to TRBD2 (5 bases). Germline CDR1 and CDR2: MNHEY and SMNVEV (reference sequence). This CDR3 region has 13 residues. Deletions cut 1 base from V and 5 bases from J, with 6 bases between. In DNA form, the CDR3 reads TGTGCCAGCAGTTTATACGGGAACAATGAGCAGTTCTTC. This codes for CASSLYGNNEQFF.

This chain connects TRBV28 to TRBJ1-5; unclear D gene. V gave up 3 bases and J gave up 4 bases, with 7 bases separating them. The CDR3 length is 13 residues. Germline-derived CDR1 and CDR2 are MDHEN and SYDVKM. DNA for the CDR3: TGTGCCAGCAGTTTGGTACTAAATCAGCCCCAGCATTTT. It codes for CASSLVLNQPQHF.

As to this clone: Other DNA sequences in this specimen translate into the identical CDR3. The gene calls are TRBV9 and TRBJ1-1; 7 nucleotides align to TRBD1. CDR3 length: 14 amino acids. Looked up from germline, CDR1 is SGDLS and CDR2 is YYNGEE. V gave up 2 bases and J gave up 1 base; unmatched junction bases: 2. This chain's CDR3 is CASSVGQRNTEAFF. The CDR3 nucleotides are TGTGCCAGCAGCGTGGGACAGCGGAACACTGAAGCTTTCTTT.

This chain joins TRBV6-5 and TRBJ1-4; tentatively, D is TRBD1 (5 bases). V shed 2 bases and J shed 1 base, with 5 bases lying between them. The germline gives CDR1 MNHEY, CDR2 SVGAGI. The CDR3 loop spans 14 amino acids. CDR3 nucleotide sequence: TGTGCCAGCAGTTACAGGGGAACTAATGAAAAACTGTTTTTT. Protein: CASSYRGTNEKLFF.

J is TRBJ1-2 and V is TRBV7-2; D is possibly TRBD1 (6 bases). The CDR3 consists of 14 residues. The V end lost 3 bases, the J end lost 10 bases, and 18 bases lay between the germline ends. The germline V gene encodes CDR1 SGHTA and CDR2 FQGNSA. The CDR3 protein is CASSFGRRQAPYTF. In DNA form, the CDR3 reads TGTGCCAGCAGCTTTGGGCGGAGACAGGCTCCCTACACCTTC.

Remarks on this clone: An end of the junction differs from the germline gene, which may be a read error. J is TRBJ2-5 and V is TRBV13; weak D call: TRBD2 (5 bases). From germline, CDR1 is PRHDT and CDR2 FYEKMQ (reference sequence). The CDR3 runs to 11 residues. This chain's CDR3 is CASSQRRQTHF. As DNA, the CDR3 is TGTGCCAGCAGCCAAAGGAGGCAGACCCACTTC.

Turning to this clone: Mismatch with germline at one junction end may stem from a read error. The chain is built from TRBV28 and TRBJ1-4, with 7 bases lining up with TRBD1. CDR3 length: 14 amino acids. Germline CDR1 and CDR2: MDHEN and SYDVKM. The CDR3 DNA reads as TGTGCCAGCAATTTAGGGGGCACTAATGAAAAACTGTTTTTT. Its translation: CASNLGGTNEKLFF.